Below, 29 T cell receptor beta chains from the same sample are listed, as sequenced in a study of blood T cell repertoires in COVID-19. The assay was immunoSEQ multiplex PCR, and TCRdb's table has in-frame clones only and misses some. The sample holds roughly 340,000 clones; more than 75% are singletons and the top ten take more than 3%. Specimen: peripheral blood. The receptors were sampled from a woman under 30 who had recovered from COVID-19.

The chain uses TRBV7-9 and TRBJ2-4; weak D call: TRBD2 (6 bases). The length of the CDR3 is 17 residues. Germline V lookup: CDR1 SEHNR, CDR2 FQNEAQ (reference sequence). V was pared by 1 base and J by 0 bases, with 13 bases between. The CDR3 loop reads CASSLEIGGVAKNIQYF. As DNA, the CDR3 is TGTGCCAGCAGCTTAGAAATAGGCGGGGTAGCCAAAAACATTCAGTACTTC.

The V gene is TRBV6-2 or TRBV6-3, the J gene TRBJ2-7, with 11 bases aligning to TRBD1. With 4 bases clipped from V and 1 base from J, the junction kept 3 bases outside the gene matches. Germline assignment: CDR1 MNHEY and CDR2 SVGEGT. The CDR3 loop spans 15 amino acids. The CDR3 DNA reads TGTGCCAGCAGTTCCGGGACAGGGGGTTCCTACGAGCAGTACGTC. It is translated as CASSSGTGGSYEQYV.

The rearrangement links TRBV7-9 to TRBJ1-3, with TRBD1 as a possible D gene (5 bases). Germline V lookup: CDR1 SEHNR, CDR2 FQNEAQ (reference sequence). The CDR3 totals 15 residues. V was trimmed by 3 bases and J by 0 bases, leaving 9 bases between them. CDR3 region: CASSLGGYSGNTIYF. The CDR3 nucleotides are TGTGCCAGCAGCTTGGGGGGATACTCTGGAAACACCATATATTTT.

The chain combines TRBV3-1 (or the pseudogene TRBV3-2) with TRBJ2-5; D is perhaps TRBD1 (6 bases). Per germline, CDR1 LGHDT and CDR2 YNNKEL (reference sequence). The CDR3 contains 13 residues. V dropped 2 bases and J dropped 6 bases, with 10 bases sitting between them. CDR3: CASSQFRGQTQYF. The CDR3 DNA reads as TGTGCCAGCAGCCAATTCAGGGGACAGACCCAGTACTTC.

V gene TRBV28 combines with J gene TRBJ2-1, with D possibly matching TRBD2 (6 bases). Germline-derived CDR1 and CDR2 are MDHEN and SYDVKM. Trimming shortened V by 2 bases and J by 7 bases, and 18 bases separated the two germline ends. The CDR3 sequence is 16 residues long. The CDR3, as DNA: TGTGCCAGCAGTTTAGTCCCCCCGGGAGATACAAATGAGCAGTTCTTC. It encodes CASSLVPPGDTNEQFF.

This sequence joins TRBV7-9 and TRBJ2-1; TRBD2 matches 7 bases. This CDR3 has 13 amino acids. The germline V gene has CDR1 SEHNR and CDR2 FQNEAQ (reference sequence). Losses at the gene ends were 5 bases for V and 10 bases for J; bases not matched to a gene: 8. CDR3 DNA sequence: TGTGCCAGCAGCACGAGACTAGCCGGGGAGCAGTTCTTC. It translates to CASSTRLAGEQFF.

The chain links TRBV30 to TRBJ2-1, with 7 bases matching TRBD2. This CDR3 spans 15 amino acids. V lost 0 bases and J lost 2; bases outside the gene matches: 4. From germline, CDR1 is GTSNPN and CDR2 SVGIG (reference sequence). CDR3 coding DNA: TGTGCCTGGAGTGTTTCGCTAGCGGCCTACAATGAGCAGTTCTTC. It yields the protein CAWSVSLAAYNEQFF.

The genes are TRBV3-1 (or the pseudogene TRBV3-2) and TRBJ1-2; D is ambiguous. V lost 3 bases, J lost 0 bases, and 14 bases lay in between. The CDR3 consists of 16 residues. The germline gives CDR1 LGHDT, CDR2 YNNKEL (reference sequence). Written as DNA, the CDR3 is TGTGCCAGCAGCCACGGCGCGGGCATAACTAACTATGGCTACACCTTC. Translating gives CASSHGAGITNYGYTF.

CDR3 nucleotides: TGTGCCAGCAGTTACTCGAAGTTCGGGGGTAGGCCCCAGCATTTT. It encodes CASSYSKFGGRPQHF. The chain has TRBV6-5 and TRBJ1-5; D perhaps matches TRBD1 (5 bases). The germline V gene has CDR1 MNHEY and CDR2 SVGAGI. Trimming shortened V by 0 bases and J by 9 bases, and 15 bases separated the two germline ends. CDR3 size: 15 residues.

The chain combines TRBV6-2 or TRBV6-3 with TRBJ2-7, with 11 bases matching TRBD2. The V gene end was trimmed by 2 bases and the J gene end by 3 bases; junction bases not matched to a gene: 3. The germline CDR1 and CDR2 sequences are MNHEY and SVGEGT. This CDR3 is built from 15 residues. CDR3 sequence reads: CASSYGLAGGYEQYV. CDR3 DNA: TGTGCCAGCAGTTACGGTCTAGCGGGGGGCTACGAGCAGTACGTC.

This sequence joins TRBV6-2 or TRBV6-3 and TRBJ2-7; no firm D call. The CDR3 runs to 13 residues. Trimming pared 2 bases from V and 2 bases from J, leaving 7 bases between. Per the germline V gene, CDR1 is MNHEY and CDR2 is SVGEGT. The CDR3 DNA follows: TGTGCCAGCAGTTACGGGCTTACCTACGAGCAGTACGTC. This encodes CASSYGLTYEQYV.

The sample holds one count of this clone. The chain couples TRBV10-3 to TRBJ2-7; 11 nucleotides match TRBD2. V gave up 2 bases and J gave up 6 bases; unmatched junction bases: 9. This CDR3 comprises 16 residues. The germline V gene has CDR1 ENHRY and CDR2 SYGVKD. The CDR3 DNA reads TGTGCCATCAGTGAGGAAGGTAGCGGGAGGGCCGGCGAGCAGTACGTC. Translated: CAISEEGSGRAGEQYV.

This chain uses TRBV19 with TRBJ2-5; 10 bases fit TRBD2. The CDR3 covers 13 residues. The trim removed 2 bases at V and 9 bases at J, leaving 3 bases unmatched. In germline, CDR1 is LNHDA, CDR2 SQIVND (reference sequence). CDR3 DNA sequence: TGTGCCAGTAGTATACTAGCGGGGGAGTCCCAGTACTTC. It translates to CASSILAGESQYF.

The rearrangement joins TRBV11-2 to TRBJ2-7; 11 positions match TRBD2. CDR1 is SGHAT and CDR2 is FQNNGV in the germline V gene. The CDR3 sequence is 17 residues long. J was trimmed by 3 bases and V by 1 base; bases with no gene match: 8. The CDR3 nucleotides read TGTGCCAGCAGCTTAGCCCCGCCGGGACTAGCGGACTACGAGCAGTACGTC. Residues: CASSLAPPGLADYEQYV.

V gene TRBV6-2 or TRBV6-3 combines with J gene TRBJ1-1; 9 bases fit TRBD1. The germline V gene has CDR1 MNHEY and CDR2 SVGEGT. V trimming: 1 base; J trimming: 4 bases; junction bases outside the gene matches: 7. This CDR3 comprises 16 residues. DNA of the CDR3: TGTGCCAGCAGTTACTGGGGACAGGGAGGCCTCACTGAAGCTTTCTTT. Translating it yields CASSYWGQGGLTEAFF.

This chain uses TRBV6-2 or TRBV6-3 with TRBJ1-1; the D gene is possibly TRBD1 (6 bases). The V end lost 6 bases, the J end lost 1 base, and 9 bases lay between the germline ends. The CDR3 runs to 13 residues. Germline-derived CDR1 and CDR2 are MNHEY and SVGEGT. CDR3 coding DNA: TGTGCCAGCAGCGTGGGACAGAACACTGAAGCTTTCTTT. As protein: CASSVGQNTEAFF.

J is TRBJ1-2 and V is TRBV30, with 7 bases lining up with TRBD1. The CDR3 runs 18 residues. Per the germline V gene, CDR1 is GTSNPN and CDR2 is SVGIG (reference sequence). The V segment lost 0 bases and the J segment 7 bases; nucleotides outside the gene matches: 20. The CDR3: CAWSVRRRREPGGSGYTF. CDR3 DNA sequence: TGTGCCTGGAGTGTACGACGAAGGAGGGAGCCAGGGGGGAGTGGCTACACCTTC. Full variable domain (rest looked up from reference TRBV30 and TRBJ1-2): SQTIHQWPATLVQPVGSPLSLECTVEGTSNPNLYWYRQAAGRGLQLLFYSVGIGQISSEVPQNLSASRPQDRQFILSSKKLLLSDSGFYLCAWSVRRRREPGGSGYTFGSGTRLTVV.

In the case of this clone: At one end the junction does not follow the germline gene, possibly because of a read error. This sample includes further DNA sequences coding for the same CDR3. CDR3 in amino acids: CASRGSMNTEAFF. The CDR3 DNA reads TGTGCCAGCAGGGGTAGCATGAACACTGAGGCTTTCTTT. This chain connects TRBV25-1 to TRBJ1-1, with no clear D. Germline assignment: CDR1 MGHDK and CDR2 SYGVNS. This CDR3 comprises 13 residues.

The CDR3 reads CSGRGQGVLGAFF. As DNA, the CDR3 is TGCAGCGGGAGAGGACAGGGGGTCTTGGGGGCTTTCTTT. The V gene is TRBV29-1, the J gene TRBJ1-1; 10 bases line up with TRBD1. The CDR3 contains 13 residues. Germline loops: CDR1 SQVTM, CDR2 ANQGSEA. V lost 7 bases to trimming and J lost 11 bases; unmatched junction nucleotides: 13. Full variable domain (rest looked up from reference TRBV29-1 and TRBJ1-1): SAVISQKPSRDICQRGTSLTIQCQVDSQVTMMFWYRQQPGQSLTLIATANQGSEATYESGFVIDKFPISRPNLTFSTLTVSNMSPEDSSIYLCSGRGQGVLGAFFGQGTRLTVV.

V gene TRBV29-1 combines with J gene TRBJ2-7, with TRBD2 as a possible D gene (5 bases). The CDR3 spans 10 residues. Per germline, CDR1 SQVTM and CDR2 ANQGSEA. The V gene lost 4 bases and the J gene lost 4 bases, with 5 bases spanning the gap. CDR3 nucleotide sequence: TGCAGCGTTGGAGGGTACGAGCAGTACGTC. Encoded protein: CSVGGYEQYV.

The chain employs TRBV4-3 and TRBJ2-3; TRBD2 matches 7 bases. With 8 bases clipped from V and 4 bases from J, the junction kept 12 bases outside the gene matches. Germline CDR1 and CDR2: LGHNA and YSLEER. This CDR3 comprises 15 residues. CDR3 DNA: TGCGCCAGCGCAACTCGGGACTACCGCTCAGATACGCAGTATTTT. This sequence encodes CASATRDYRSDTQYF.

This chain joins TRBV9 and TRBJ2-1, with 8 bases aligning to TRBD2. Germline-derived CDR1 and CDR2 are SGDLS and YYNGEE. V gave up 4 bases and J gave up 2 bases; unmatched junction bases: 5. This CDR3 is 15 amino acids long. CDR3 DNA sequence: TGTGCCAGCAGCCTTCTAGCGGGTCCCTACAATGAGCAGTTCTTC. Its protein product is CASSLLAGPYNEQFF.

The CDR3 coding sequence is TGTGCCAGCAGCTTAGCTCCCCGGGGGGCTCGCACTGAAGCTTTCTTT. It codes for CASSLAPRGARTEAFF. The gene calls are TRBV7-6 and TRBJ1-1; a weak D match, TRBD1 (6 bases). The CDR3 length is 16 residues. V dropped 0 bases and J dropped 4 bases, with 15 bases sitting between them. The germline gives CDR1 SGHVS, CDR2 FNYEAQ.

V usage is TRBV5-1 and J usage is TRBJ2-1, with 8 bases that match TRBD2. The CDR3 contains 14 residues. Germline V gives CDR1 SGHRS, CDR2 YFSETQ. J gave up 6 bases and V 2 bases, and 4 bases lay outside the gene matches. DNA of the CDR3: TGCGCCAGCAGCTTAAGAAGCGGGAGCAATGAGCAGTTCTTC. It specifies CASSLRSGSNEQFF.

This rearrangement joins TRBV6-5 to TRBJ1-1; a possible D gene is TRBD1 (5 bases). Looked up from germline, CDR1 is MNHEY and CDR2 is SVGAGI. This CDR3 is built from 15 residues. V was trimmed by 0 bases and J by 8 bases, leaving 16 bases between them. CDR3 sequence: CASSYSSGTLGEAFF. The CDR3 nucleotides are TGTGCCAGCAGTTACTCGTCCGGGACTTTAGGGGAAGCTTTCTTT.

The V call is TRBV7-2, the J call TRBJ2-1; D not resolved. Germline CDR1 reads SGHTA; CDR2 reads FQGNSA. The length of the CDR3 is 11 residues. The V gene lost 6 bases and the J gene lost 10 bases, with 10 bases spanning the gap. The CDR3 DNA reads TGTGCCAGCAGTCGAGTCCCCGAGCAGTTCTTC. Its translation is CASSRVPEQFF.

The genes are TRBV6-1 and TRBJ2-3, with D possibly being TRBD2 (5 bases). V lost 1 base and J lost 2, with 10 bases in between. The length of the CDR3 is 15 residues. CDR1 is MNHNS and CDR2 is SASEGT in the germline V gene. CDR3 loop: CASSEVGSITDTQYF. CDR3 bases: TGTGCCAGCAGTGAAGTGGGGAGTATCACAGATACGCAGTATTTT.

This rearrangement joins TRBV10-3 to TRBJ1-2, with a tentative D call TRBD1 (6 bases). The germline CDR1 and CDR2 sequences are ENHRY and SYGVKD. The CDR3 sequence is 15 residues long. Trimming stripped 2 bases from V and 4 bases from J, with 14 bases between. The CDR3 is CAISEPPTGVYGYTF. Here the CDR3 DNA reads TGTGCCATCAGTGAGCCCCCGACAGGTGTCTATGGCTACACCTTC.

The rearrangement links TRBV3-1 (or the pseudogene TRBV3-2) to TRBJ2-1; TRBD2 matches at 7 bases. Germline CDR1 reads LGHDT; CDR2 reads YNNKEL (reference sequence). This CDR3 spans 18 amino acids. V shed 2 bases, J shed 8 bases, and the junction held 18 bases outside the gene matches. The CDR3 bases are TGTGCCAGCAGCCAACGTAATTGGGCGGGAGTGTTCTTCGATGAGCAGTTCTTC. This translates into CASSQRNWAGVFFDEQFF.